This note documents a single T cell receptor beta chain sequence. This receptor's antigen is unknown. It has no much larger one-base neighbor in the sample; base qualities were not kept. Profiling of TCR beta VDJ combinations and CDR3 sequences used genomic DNA as the template. An Illumina HiSeq 2000 was used for TCR repertoire sequencing. The study's processing was this. TRBV/TRBJ rearrangement plots, CDR3 size and DJ length profiles, and Simpson's diversity index were used to evaluate the repertoires. The most abundant DNA sequence in the deep sequencing data was defined as the immunodominant clone. CDR3 amino acid sequences were checked for sharing across subjects and were also compared against the VDJdb database and published repertoires. TCRdb reran the public reads through fastp at Q25 and MiXCR, keeping productive beta chains. Identical CDR3 proteins give one entry, which carries the most common genes and DNA. TCRdb, not the original authors, processed these V and J calls. A total of under 250,000 distinct CDR3 sequences appear in this sample, approximately 50% of them only once. Less than 9% of the sample comes from the top ten.

The data are from a study of CD8+CD57+ T cells in acquired aplastic anemia (dated by TCRdb to the late 2010s). Study-wide context: On average, sorted CD4+ and CD8+ cells yielded 3.2 ug of extracted DNA, with a range of about 0.17 to 27.4 ug. A CD8+CD57+ expansion meant a frequency higher than the mean frequency seen in healthy subjects.

Flow cytometry had shown CD8+CD57+ cell expansion in the patients selected for sequencing. Every patient had severe acquired aplastic anemia, diagnosed using the International Study of Aplastic Anemia and Agranulocytosis and Camitta criteria. No therapy had been received by the patients at the time of blood sampling. In this study, sorted CD4+ and CD8+ T cells from the blood of healthy subjects and of severe aplastic anemia patients had their TCR repertoires deep-sequenced. Patients were enrolled under clinicaltrials.gov protocols 00001620, 01623167, 00001397, 00071045, 00081523 and 00961064 in the USA. Ficoll-Paque density gradient centrifugation was used to isolate peripheral blood mononuclear cells. Before DNA was extracted, CD4+ and CD8+ T cells were sorted using either FACS or magnetic beads. The germline V gene provides CDR1 MGHDK and CDR2 SYGVNS. The CDR3 has 12 amino acids, counting the end cysteine and phenylalanine. Only the CDR3 DNA is retained, 36 bases long and in frame from the first base. A distance of 9 bases separates the germline ends of V and J, which lose 8 bases and 7 bases respectively.

Overall study results and their limits: Roughly 30 CD8+ CDR3 sequences were shared between patients and controls but appeared highly expressed in patients and within their immunodominant clones. No significant difference in CD8+ Simpson's diversity was found between patients and healthy controls (P=0.060).

Source material: sorted CD4+, CD8+, or CD8+CD57+ T cells (not recorded which) from PBMCs. This receptor was identified in a human donor with aplastic anemia. The sequence joins TRBV25-1 to TRBJ1-6; there is no confident call for the D gene. CDR3 sequence: CASGPRNSPLHF. The DNA sequence follows: TGTGCCAGCGGGCCGAGAAATTCACCCCTCCACTTT.